Listed below are T cell receptor beta chains from one sample, sequenced in a study of blood T cells in healthy people across ages. TCRdb processed the 5' RACE reads anew with MiXCR; each CDR3 protein has one entry. The sample shows 550,000 to 750,000 distinct CDR3 sequences, under 25% of them seen only once. Sequencing input: blood. The receptor source for this set is a man aged 70 or older in good health. The CDR3 runs from the conserved cysteine through the conserved F or W. A D gene is named only where the DNA matches it firmly. The size field is filled for only some rows; it gives once, few, many or a size class.

d_gene,abundance,v_gene,j_gene,CDR3aa,CDR3nt
TRBD1,.,TRBV6-2/TRBV6-3,TRBJ1-1,CASRYTGPGTGLTEAFF,TGTGCCAGCAGATATACTGGTCCCGGGACAGGGTTGACTGAAGCTTTCTTT
.,few,TRBV7-2,TRBJ2-4,CASSPTEGAGFIQYF,TGTGCCAGCAGCCCAACCGAAGGGGCAGGGTTCATTCAGTACTTC
.,few,TRBV20-1,TRBJ2-7,CSAARAHEQYF,TGCAGTGCTGCCAGGGCTCACGAGCAGTACTTC
TRBD1,few,TRBV12-3/TRBV12-4,TRBJ2-5,CASSPTDRGPETQYF,TGTGCCAGCAGTCCGACTGACAGGGGCCCAGAGACCCAGTACTTC
.,few,TRBV20-1,TRBJ1-4,CSARDMGEAREKLFF,TGCAGTGCTAGAGATATGGGAGAGGCGAGGGAAAAACTGTTTTTT
.,few,TRBV2,TRBJ1-4,CASDYLGNEKLFF,TGTGCCAGCGACTACCTCGGGAATGAAAAACTGTTTTTT
.,.,TRBV6-1,TRBJ1-1,CASSERWNTEAFF,TGTGCCAGCAGTGAACGCTGGAACACTGAAGCTTTCTTT
.,few,TRBV4-3,TRBJ2-2,CASSQDFRGWFPGELFF,TGCGCCAGCAGCCAAGATTTCAGAGGGTGGTTCCCCGGGGAGCTGTTTTTT
.,few,TRBV5-1,TRBJ1-4,CASSLDRHEKLFF,TGCGCCAGCAGCTTGGATCGCCATGAAAAACTGTTTTTT
TRBD2,.,TRBV7-2,TRBJ2-7,CASSLVRAGAREQYF,TGTGCCAGCAGCTTAGTGAGGGCGGGAGCGCGAGAGCAGTACTTC
.,few,TRBV7-2,TRBJ2-7,CASSLGATPNYEQYF,TGTGCCAGCAGCTTAGGAGCCACCCCAAACTACGAGCAGTACTTC
.,.,TRBV20-1,TRBJ1-2,CSASGGPGYGYTF,TGCAGTGCTAGCGGGGGGCCGGGCTATGGCTACACCTTC
.,.,TRBV20-1,TRBJ2-1,CSAPLLDHEQFF,TGCAGTGCTCCCCTCCTAGACCATGAGCAGTTCTTC
.,few,TRBV2,TRBJ2-5,CASSARSGIGSETQYF,TGTGCCAGCAGTGCCCGGTCGGGGATAGGGTCGGAGACCCAGTACTTC
.,.,TRBV11-2,TRBJ2-5,CASSHDRKETQYF,TGTGCCAGCAGCCATGACAGGAAAGAGACCCAGTACTTC
.,few,TRBV12-5,TRBJ2-2,CASGLRSTGELFF,TGTGCTAGTGGTTTGAGGTCAACCGGGGAGCTGTTTTTT
.,few,TRBV4-1,TRBJ2-1,CASSQGILTKSPNEQFF,TGCGCCAGCAGCCAAGGGATTTTGACGAAGTCTCCCAATGAGCAGTTCTTC
TRBD1,.,TRBV7-2,TRBJ2-1,CASSSGTGSGNEQFF,TGTGCCAGCAGCTCAGGGACAGGGTCAGGGAATGAGCAGTTCTTC
TRBD1,few,TRBV9,TRBJ1-1,CASSAVLGQGGEAFF,TGTGCCAGCAGCGCAGTCCTGGGACAGGGCGGGGAAGCTTTCTTT
TRBD1,few,TRBV12-3/TRBV12-4,TRBJ2-1,CASSKYRGPEEQFF,TGTGCCAGCAGTAAATACAGGGGGCCAGAGGAGCAGTTCTTC
TRBD1,few,TRBV7-9,TRBJ2-1,CASSLTGNYNEQFF,TGTGCCAGCAGCTTGACAGGGAACTACAATGAGCAGTTCTTC
.,.,TRBV9,TRBJ2-3,CASSVGRDSSSTDTQYF,TGTGCCAGCAGCGTAGGGCGGGACAGTTCTAGCACAGATACGCAGTATTTT
TRBD2,few,TRBV10-3,TRBJ2-7,CAISQTSGISYEQYF,TGTGCCATCAGTCAGACTAGCGGGATCTCCTACGAGCAGTACTTC
.,.,TRBV20-1,TRBJ2-2,CSARRSRLGNTGELFF,TGCAGTGCTAGAAGGTCGCGGCTAGGGAACACCGGGGAGCTGTTTTTT
.,.,TRBV12-3/TRBV12-4,TRBJ2-3,CASSLGDTSSTDTQYF,TGTGCCAGCAGTTTAGGGGACACCTCGAGCACAGATACGCAGTATTTT
.,.,TRBV20-1,TRBJ2-5,CSARWAGTGEQYF,TGCAGTGCTAGATGGGCGGGAACGGGTGAGCAGTACTTC
TRBD2,.,TRBV6-1,TRBJ2-7,CATSALGSGKPPGHEQYF,TGTGCCACCTCCGCTTTGGGTAGCGGGAAACCCCCTGGGCACGAGCAGTACTTC
.,many,TRBV14,TRBJ1-1,CASSQQLNTEAFF,TGTGCCAGCAGCCAGCAGTTGAACACTGAAGCTTTCTTT
.,few,TRBV18,TRBJ2-7,CASTRRSAYEQYF,TGTGCCAGCACAAGGCGGTCCGCCTACGAGCAGTACTTC
.,few,TRBV12-3/TRBV12-4,TRBJ2-3,CASSLARDSRDTQYF,TGTGCCAGCAGTTTAGCGCGCGACTCCCGGGATACGCAGTATTTT
.,few,TRBV20-1,TRBJ2-5,CSATTYGGTETQYF,TGCAGTGCTACGACGTATGGGGGGACCGAGACCCAGTACTTC
TRBD1,.,TRBV7-9,TRBJ2-7,CASSSTGTDEQYF,TGTGCCAGCAGCTCGACAGGGACCGACGAGCAGTACTTC
TRBD2,few,TRBV2,TRBJ2-5,CASSPGGTSLHF,TGTGCCAGCAGTCCTGGCGGGACTAGTCTTCACTTC
TRBD1,few,TRBV20-1,TRBJ2-4,CSAPPGGQGTNIQYF,TGCAGTGCCCCCCCGGGGGGACAGGGTACAAACATTCAGTACTTC
.,.,TRBV12-3/TRBV12-4,TRBJ2-1,CASSLIQRAYNEQFF,TGTGCCAGCAGCCTTATCCAGCGGGCCTACAATGAGCAGTTCTTC
.,.,TRBV27,TRBJ2-1,CASSLTRWDEQFF,TGTGCCAGCAGTTTGACCCGCTGGGATGAGCAGTTCTTC
.,.,TRBV12-3/TRBV12-4,TRBJ2-4,CASSLSARFAIQYF,TGTGCCAGCAGTTTATCAGCGAGATTCGCCATTCAGTACTTC
.,few,TRBV4-2,TRBJ2-3,CASSQEGPRRGTDTQYF,TGTGCCAGCAGCCAAGAGGGTCCGCGACGGGGCACAGATACGCAGTATTTT
TRBD1,few,TRBV6-2/TRBV6-3,TRBJ2-3,CASSASRDRSTDTQYF,TGTGCCAGCAGTGCCTCCCGGGACAGAAGCACAGATACGCAGTATTTT
.,.,TRBV20-1,TRBJ2-7,CSARAPDRDYEQYF,TGCAGTGCTAGAGCCCCGGACAGAGACTACGAGCAGTACTTC
TRBD2,few,TRBV4-1,TRBJ2-1,CASSHLRGVGHNEQFF,TGCGCCAGCAGCCACCTCCGGGGGGTCGGACACAATGAGCAGTTCTTC
.,.,TRBV2,TRBJ1-6,CASNPTGTTNSPLHF,TGTGCCAGCAATCCTACCGGGACCACTAATTCACCCCTCCACTTT
.,.,TRBV20-1,TRBJ2-3,CSASSGVVNEGDTQYF,TGCAGTGCTAGTTCCGGGGTGGTAAACGAGGGAGATACGCAGTATTTT
.,.,TRBV29-1,TRBJ1-1,CSVAAGYTEAFF,TGCAGCGTTGCTGCGGGGTACACTGAAGCTTTCTTT
.,few,TRBV6-5,TRBJ1-4,CASSYSGVGNEKLFF,TGTGCCAGCAGTTACTCTGGGGTGGGTAATGAAAAACTGTTTTTT
.,many,TRBV2,TRBJ2-7,CASSEATVYGTPYEQYF,TGTGCCAGCAGTGAAGCGACGGTTTACGGGACCCCTTACGAGCAGTACTTC
.,.,TRBV7-2,TRBJ2-5,CASSPKFKQGQETQYF,TGTGCCAGCAGCCCCAAGTTCAAACAGGGACAAGAGACCCAGTACTTC
.,few,TRBV11-2,TRBJ2-1,CASSLEGGLGDNEQFF,TGTGCCAGCAGCTTAGAAGGGGGGTTAGGGGACAATGAGCAGTTCTTC
TRBD2,.,TRBV7-9,TRBJ2-3,CASSAGTSGRPDTQYF,TGTGCCAGCAGCGCCGGGACTAGCGGGAGACCAGATACGCAGTATTTT
TRBD1,.,TRBV7-7,TRBJ2-7,CASSSGQGATEQYF,TGTGCTAGCAGCTCGGGACAGGGGGCGACCGAGCAGTACTTC
.,.,TRBV20-1,TRBJ2-1,CSAPGDATYNEQFF,TGCAGTGCCCCGGGGGACGCTACCTACAATGAGCAGTTCTTC
.,.,TRBV7-2,TRBJ2-3,CASSSPPIGDTQYF,TGTGCCAGCAGCTCGCCACCAATTGGGGATACGCAGTATTTT
TRBD1,.,TRBV20-1,TRBJ1-3,CSATGTGGVTIYF,TGCAGTGCCACCGGGACAGGGGGAGTCACCATATATTTT
.,few,TRBV13,TRBJ2-7,CASSSPGQPYEQYF,TGTGCCAGCAGCTCTCCGGGACAACCCTACGAGCAGTACTTC
TRBD1,few,TRBV20-1,TRBJ1-1,CSASPGGNTEAFF,TGCAGTGCTAGCCCAGGGGGGAACACTGAAGCTTTCTTT